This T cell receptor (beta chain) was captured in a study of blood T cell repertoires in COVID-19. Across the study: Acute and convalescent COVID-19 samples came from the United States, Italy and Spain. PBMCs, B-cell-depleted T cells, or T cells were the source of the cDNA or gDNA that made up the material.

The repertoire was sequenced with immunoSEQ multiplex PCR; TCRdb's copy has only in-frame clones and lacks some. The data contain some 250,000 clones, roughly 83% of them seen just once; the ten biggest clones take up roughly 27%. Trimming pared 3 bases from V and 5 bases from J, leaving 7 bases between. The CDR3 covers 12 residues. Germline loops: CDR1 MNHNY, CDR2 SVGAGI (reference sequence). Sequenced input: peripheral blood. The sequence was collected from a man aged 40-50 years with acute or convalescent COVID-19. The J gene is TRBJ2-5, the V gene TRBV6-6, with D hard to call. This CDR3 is CASSYGAETQYF. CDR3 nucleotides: TGTGCCAGCAGTTATGGAGCGGAGACCCAGTACTTC.